This T cell receptor (beta chain) derives from a study of T cell responses to AZD1222 COVID-19 vaccine. Comment on this clone: Antigen specificity is unknown.

Germline CDR1 and CDR2: SGDLS and YYNGEE. V lost 10 bases and J lost 4, with 11 bases in between. This CDR3 is 12 amino acids long. Overall study results and limits: Donors were chiefly white British, with a greater number of females, and clonal diversity was perhaps underestimated. Seropositive AZD1222 recipients at baseline numbered only six or seven. Regions 160-218 and 743-854 held dominance among vaccine-associated CD4 TCRs, which spanned spike. Targets within unmutated variant regions were reportedly found for nearly half of spike-specific TCRs.

Sequenced by immunoSEQ multiplex PCR; TCRdb stores in-frame clones only, minus some. The repertoire holds about 110,000 clones, with about 92% as singletons. The sample here was peripheral blood, taken 28 days after the second AZD1222 dose. The TCR originated in an adult who received the AZD1222 COVID-19 vaccine. The chain uses TRBV9 and TRBJ2-2; TRBD1 or TRBD2 may be the D gene (5 bases each). DNA for the CDR3: TGTGCCGGGGGTCCCCCCACCGGGGAGCTGTTTTTT. This codes for CAGGPPTGELFF.